The 2 T cell receptor beta chains below come from one sample, sequenced in a study of blood T cell repertoires in COVID-19. Sequenced by immunoSEQ multiplex PCR; TCRdb stores in-frame clones only, minus some. This table has 300,000 to 350,000 clones, 90% appearing once. Material: peripheral blood. Receptors originate from a woman in her twenties or thirties with COVID-19, enrolled during active disease.

The J gene is TRBJ2-7, the V gene TRBV6-6; 10 bases align to TRBD1. The junction had 7 bases not matched to a gene; V was cut back by 6 bases and J by 5 bases. Germline assignment: CDR1 MNHNY and CDR2 SVGAGI (reference sequence). The CDR3 has 14 amino acids. The CDR3 bases are TGTGCCAGCAGCCCTCGACAGGGGGCAAACGAGCAGTACTTC. It specifies CASSPRQGANEQYF.

The chain joins TRBV4-1 to TRBJ2-7; no clear D gene. The V gene lost 3 bases and the J gene lost 3 bases, with 9 bases spanning the gap. This CDR3 comprises 13 residues. Germline CDR1 is MGHRA and CDR2 is YSYEKL. The CDR3 is CASSQARHYEQYF. The CDR3 DNA reads TGCGCCAGCAGCCAGGCCCGACACTACGAGCAGTACTTC.